The entry that follows covers one T cell receptor beta chain sequence. Its antigen is currently unknown. The data stem from a study of cytotoxic CD8 clonotypes in ibrutinib-treated CLL. General study points: Few clonotypes were public, and these shrank or held steady under treatment. Pretreatment clonality was elevated relative to age-matched healthy donors and paralleled circulating CD8+ T-cell counts. Clonality increased at ibrutinib response, then returned toward baseline at progression. For progressing versus sustained-remission patients, sampling times were not the same.

The CDR3 covers 16 residues. The germline V gene has CDR1 SGHNT and CDR2 YYREEE (reference sequence). With V trimmed by 2 bases and J by 3 bases, 5 bases remained unmatched. The protocol was immunoSEQ multiplex PCR, while the TCRdb copy is restricted to in-frame clones and leaves out a portion. The table lists 190,000 or so clones, approximately 68% of them singletons. This receptor was identified in a human donor with chronic lymphocytic leukemia. The chain combines TRBV5-4 with TRBJ2-3; 11 nucleotides match TRBD2. The starting material was PBMCs, obtained after 24 months of ibrutinib treatment. CDR3 sequence: CASSLTSGSITDTQYF. The CDR3 nucleotides are TGTGCCAGCAGCTTAACTAGCGGGAGCATAACAGATACGCAGTATTTT. The full variable domain, completed using reference TRBV5-4 and TRBJ2-3, is ETGVTQSPTHLIKTRGQQVTLRCSSQSGHNTVSWYQQALGQGPQFIFQYYREEENGRGNFPPRFSGLQFPNYSSELNVNALELDDSALYLCASSLTSGSITDTQYFGPGTRLTVL.